This TCR beta chain was found in a study of cytomegalovirus exposure and HLA in healthy donors. For the study at large: Unique TCR beta sequences numbering 120 million or so came from about 180 million T cells in an earlier analysis.

Primers included in the PCR were 60 Vbeta and 13 Jbeta primers. The table came from immunoSEQ multiplex PCR; TCRdb's copy has only in-frame clones and leaves some out. Its listing shows some 160,000 clones. The donors comprised healthy bone marrow donors. CDR3 length: 12 amino acids. Germline V CDR1 and CDR2: SQVTM, ANQGSEA. The V end lost 7 bases, the J end lost 4 bases, and 13 bases lay between the germline ends. Specimen: PBMCs. The rearrangement joins TRBV29-1 to TRBJ2-5; perhaps TRBD2 as D (5 bases). This TCR came from a man aged 25-45 years in good health and CMV-seronegative. For the CDR3, the DNA is TGCAGCGCCAAGTACGGAGGAGAGACCCAGTACTTC. Its translation: CSAKYGGETQYF.